The TCR beta chain under discussion was sequenced for a study of blood T cell repertoires in COVID-19. The wider study: Both acute and convalescent COVID-19 samples were obtained from the United States, Italy and Spain.

V was trimmed by 2 bases and J by 2 bases, leaving 15 bases between them. The germline CDR1 and CDR2 sequences are GTSNPN and SVGIG (reference sequence). The length of the CDR3 is 15 residues. Authors' analysis steps: Estimates of nucleated cell counts were drawn from the amplification of reference gene primers. Profiling relied on immunoSEQ multiplex PCR, and the TCRdb table lists in-frame clones only, not all of them. The DNA was the basis for D and trimming; V, J and clone size are from that table. Among approximately 170,000 clones, around 89% were seen once, and the ten largest hold roughly 1.9%.

This chain connects TRBV30 to TRBJ2-5; D is uncertain. Sequencing was performed on peripheral blood. The receptor was derived from a man aged 45-65 years who had recovered from COVID-19. The CDR3 DNA reads as TGTGCCTGGAGTTCAAATACAGTCCCACAAGAGACCCAGTACTTC. The encoded protein is CAWSSNTVPQETQYF.